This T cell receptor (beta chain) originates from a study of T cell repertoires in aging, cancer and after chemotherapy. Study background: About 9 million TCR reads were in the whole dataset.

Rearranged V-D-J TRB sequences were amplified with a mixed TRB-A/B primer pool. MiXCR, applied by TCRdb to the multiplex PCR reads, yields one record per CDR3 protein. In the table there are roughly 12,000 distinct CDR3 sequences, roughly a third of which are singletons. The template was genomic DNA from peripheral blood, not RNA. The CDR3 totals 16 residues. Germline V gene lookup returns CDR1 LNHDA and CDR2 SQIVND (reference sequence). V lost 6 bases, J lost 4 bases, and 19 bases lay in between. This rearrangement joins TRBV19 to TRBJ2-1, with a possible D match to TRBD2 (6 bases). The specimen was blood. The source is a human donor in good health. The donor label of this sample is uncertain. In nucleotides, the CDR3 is TGTGCCAGTAGCCGGGAGCGGGCGCGGATATACAATGAGCAGTTCTTC. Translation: CASSRERARIYNEQFF.